The source of this TCR beta chain is a study of cytomegalovirus exposure and HLA in healthy donors. A remark on this clone: Its specificity is unknown.

Per germline, CDR1 LGHNT and CDR2 FRNRAP. The CDR3 loop spans 15 amino acids. J gave up 4 bases and V 7 bases, and 11 bases lay outside the gene matches. General study results and limits: Information on immune exposure was restricted to one variable (CMV serostatus).

Vbeta (60) and Jbeta (13) primers were used in the PCR. The protocol was immunoSEQ multiplex PCR, while the TCRdb copy is restricted to in-frame clones and leaves out a portion. The repertoire holds over 85,000 clones, with nearly 80% as singletons. Sample: PBMCs. The sequence derives from a middle-aged woman in good health and CMV-seronegative. This chain uses TRBV12-5 with TRBJ2-5; 8 bases are shared with TRBD1. CDR3 DNA: TGTGCTAGTGCTACCTCGACAGGGGAGCCAGAGACCCAGTACTTC. It specifies CASATSTGEPETQYF.